This T cell receptor beta chain stems from a study of shared clonotypes between healthy human individuals. Only in-frame clones appear in the TCRdb table, and some are missing; sequencing was by immunoSEQ multiplex PCR. The sample has roughly 2.5 million clones, about 92% seen once; the top ten hold about 0.13%. This sequence originates from a young man in good health. Sequenced: naive CD4+ T cells sorted from blood. Sample subset: CD45RA+ positively selected.

CDR3 nucleotides: TGTGCCAGCAGTGAAAGTTACCGTGGAAACACCATATATTTT. This translates into CASSESYRGNTIYF. The chain joins TRBV6-1 to TRBJ1-3, with unresolved D. V gave up 2 bases and J gave up 3 bases, with 8 bases separating them. CDR3 length equals 14 residues. The V gene's germline CDR1 is MNHNS and CDR2 SASEGT.